This note documents a single TCR beta chain sequence. Its antigen remains undetermined. It has no much larger one-base neighbor in the sample; base qualities were not kept. The sample originates from a study of cytomegalovirus exposure and HLA in healthy donors (dated 2017 in TCRdb). Describing the broader study: An earlier analysis of 587 of the donors reported approximately 280 Gb of sequence data and around 100 million unique TCR beta sequences obtained from about 179 million T cells. An early release that covered fewer than 750 HLA-typed donors contained approximately 300 gigabases of sequencing data and 70 million to 100 million unique TCR sequences. Of the roughly 410 genotyped donors, 75% to 85% were placed in the genetic ancestry cluster associated with self-reported Caucasian donors. The study aimed to test whether signatures of past pathogen exposure could be identified by cataloging public T cell receptors. The study profiled the T cell repertoires of 500 to 800 subjects by immunosequencing and related them to cytomegalovirus serostatus. A separate validation cohort of over 95 different subjects was used in addition to the roughly 700-subject first cohort. To predict cytomegalovirus infection status, the study brought together high-throughput TCR immunosequencing, statistical association of individual TCRs with disease status, and machine learning. A later analysis re-examined previously published TCR beta repertoires from about 670 donors and added high-resolution HLA genotyping to investigate patterns of TCR occurrence. The later analysis used no new phenotypic data to find candidate immune exposures, relying instead on TCR beta sequences and their occurrence across donors. To decide whether each TCR beta V gene segment behaved as functional or pseudogenic, an earlier analysis of fewer than 750 of the donors relied on high-throughput TCR beta sequencing. Donor age, sex, ethnicity and CMV serostatus were compiled together with the repertoire data. A later genetic analysis took genome-wide SNP genotypes for about three fifths of the 666 donors and used that subset as a discovery cohort. All discovery cohort repertoires had been generated on a single sequencing platform. Class I and class II HLA loci were covered by the typing at four-digit resolution. The number of typed donors differed by locus: 629-630 for A, B, C, DRB1 and DQB1; approximately 520 for DQA1; around 610 for DPA1; and roughly 470 for DPB1. Roughly five DR-DQ haplotypes were treated as single units for association and clustering because of strong linkage in the cohort. On average, around 230,000 unique TCR beta nucleotide sequences were sequenced per donor among 350 to 400 genotyped donors of the cohort, with roughly 19% of those sequences being non-productive.

Library preparation used the immunoSEQ multiplex PCR assay. The multiplex PCR relied on a mix of 60 forward primers for TCR Vbeta segments and 13 reverse primers for TCR Jbeta segments. Amplification of the CDR3 region of rearranged TCR beta genes was performed with a multiplex PCR assay on genomic DNA. On the Illumina HiSeq System, the amplified TCR beta libraries were sequenced as 87-base-pair reads. As for how the authors treated the data: In a later analysis, 70 million to 95 million unique TCR beta chains were counted across the roughly 670 repertoires, and about 9.9 million of these chains were shared by at least two donors. To remove PCR and sequencing errors, raw reads were error-corrected and collapsed into unique sequences using a nearest-neighbor algorithm that merged closely related sequences. Alignment of CDR3 sequences to IMGT reference sequences was used to assign V, D and J gene segments. For a sequence to be retained, at least a six-nucleotide match to both a V gene segment and a J gene segment was required. A rearrangement was called productive if the CDR3 had no stop codons and remained in frame with V and J, and every other rearrangement was called non-productive. CDR3 was defined by IMGT convention, running from the second conserved V-encoded cysteine to the conserved J-encoded phenylalanine. The earlier analysis of approximately 590 of the donors excluded any sequence lacking an unambiguous match to a single V gene segment. In an earlier analysis of several hundred of the donors, V segments were called functional above 56.7% productive rearrangements and were called segregating when the between-donor standard deviation exceeded 5%. A statistical classification framework was developed to diagnose cytomegalovirus status using the catalog of TCR beta chain sequences. V and J gene assignment, in a later analysis, came from comparing TCR nucleotide sequences with IMGT/GENE-DB human TR gene sequences. In a later analysis, CDR3 sequences and most-parsimonious VDJ recombination scenarios were assigned using the TCRdist pipeline. In a later analysis, each TCR beta chain was defined by its CDR3 amino acid sequence together with its V-gene family, and reads lacking a unique V-gene family were excluded. As a way to deal with suspected cross-contamination and a sequencing artifact, a later analysis dropped under 600 nucleotide sequences that were highly shared and had low generation probability. In a later analysis, a clonal expansion index for each public chain was calculated from normalized within-repertoire ranks of inferred template counts. A later analysis computed generation probabilities with a VDJ recombination model fitted to out-of-frame rearrangements, and checked the results against IGoR. A later analysis scored TCR-TCR, TCR-HLA and TCR-CMV co-occurrence with hypergeometric tests, applying a repertoire-size bias correction to TCR pairs. A later analysis estimated false discovery rates by permuting HLA or CMV assignments 20 times. In a later analysis, co-occurring TCRs were grouped using DBSCAN, and TCRdist sequence similarity was added for clustering within HLA-allele-positive subsets. Co-occurrence clustering excluded repertoires with fewer than 30,000 or more than 120,000 public chains, plus five with anomalous nucleotide sharing. In its TCRdb copy, this immuneACCESS table keeps in-frame sequences only and misses some clones. Where compared with another copy, unresolved V genes explain less than half of these, and the others have no known cause. That table furnishes V, J and clone size, whereas the DNA furnished D and trimming. For this sample the table gives some 80,000 clones, of which more than 50% were detected only once. Roughly 4.5% of the sample is in the top ten clones.

From its cysteine to its phenylalanine, the CDR3 spans 15 amino acids. The read is trimmed to its CDR3 DNA, 45 bases read in frame from base 1. CDR1 and CDR2 were assigned from the germline V gene as ENHRY and SYGVKD. V and J are trimmed by 0 bases and 4 bases, and the gene matches miss 6 bases of the junction. The cohort consisted of 600 or so healthy bone marrow donors. Cohort members were all nominally healthy when sampled, although unrecorded immune exposures were likely present. The donor was CMV seropositive and belonged to the group of about 290 seropositive cohort members. A peripheral blood sample was provided by each donor, and peripheral blood mononuclear cells were used for TCR beta sequencing. The Qiagen DNeasy Blood Extraction Kit was used to extract genomic DNA from the blood cell samples. Summary of the overall study and its limitations: The earlier analysis of about 600 of the donors excluded 15 to 20 rarely observed V segments, including chromosome 9 orphons, because counts were too low. For the cohort, immune exposure information was limited to CMV serostatus. It was suggested by the authors that the approach could potentially be generalized to other disease states and immunological phenotypes. Presence/absence analyses assumed roughly uniform sequencing depth across donors, an assumption that may not hold. Some IMGT-functional V segments, including TRBV6-2 and TRBV6-3, could not be distinguished by the 87-base-pair reads and were therefore excluded. In an earlier analysis of about 550 of the donors, most TCR beta V segments were observed in productive rearrangements about 87% or about 30% of the time, broadly matching IMGT annotations. V-gene and J-gene trimming of TCR beta chains was associated with a missense DCLRE1C variant in a later genetic analysis, and the association was replicated in an independent cohort. A cluster of highly shared sequence variants was judged likely to represent a technical artifact of the sequencing pipeline. In both the original and validation cohorts, the classifier was reported to diagnose cytomegalovirus status with high specificity and sensitivity. In a later analysis, HLA-associated TCR beta chains were found to be more clonally expanded and to have lower generation probabilities than equally common non-associated chains. Correlated functional status among segregating V segments might reflect linkage disequilibrium, but an unknown experimental factor could not be ruled out. Because HLA typing was unavailable for some donors at each locus, only the typed subset was used in association tests. According to a later analysis, TCR association rates differed among HLA loci, with DRB1 alleles showing the most associated TCRs and HLA-C alleles showing the fewest. According to a later genetic analysis, donors in an Asian-associated ancestry cluster had fewer N-insertions in productive TCRs than the roughly 670-donor mean. Most CMV-associated TCR beta chains appeared to be HLA-restricted in a later analysis, and the HLA associations seemed to be driven largely by CMV exposure. Three of the identified cytomegalovirus-associated TCR beta chains were confirmed in vitro to be specific for cytomegalovirus antigens. In this cohort, only TCR beta chains were sequenced, and detectable features were limited by the absence of alpha or paired-chain data. A further reported finding was that TCR beta sequences accurately predicted the HLA-A and HLA-B alleles for most subjects in the first cohort. A later analysis associated 15,000 to 20,000 TCR beta sequences with specific HLA alleles at a false discovery rate of 0.05. Across donors, most TCR sequences were observed very rarely, whereas some public TCRs were present in many individuals. Several of the top co-occurrence clusters appeared to be linked to parvovirus B19, influenza, CMV and Epstein-Barr virus, according to a later analysis. Assigning TCR associations to individual alleles was difficult when HLA alleles, especially DR and DQ, strongly co-occurred. The study listed 164 TCR beta chains as associated with cytomegalovirus.

The receptor was isolated from a male donor in good health and CMV-seropositive. The sequenced sample consisted of PBMCs. The rearrangement combines TRBV10-3 with TRBJ2-7, and 7 bases in between align with TRBD2. CDR3 protein: CAISESPSGPYEQYF. The nucleotide sequence reads as follows: TGTGCCATCAGTGAGTCGCCTAGCGGCCCATACGAGCAGTACTTC.